The 8 T cell receptor beta chains reported below all come from one sample, sequenced in a study of CD8+ T cells in alopecia areata. Once RNA had been extracted, it was reverse transcribed into cDNA to act as the sequencing template. Method: immunoSEQ multiplex PCR; TCRdb's copy keeps in-frame clones and lacks some. This table has under 250,000 clones, 50% to 70% appearing once. This specimen consisted of CD4+ T cells sorted from blood, obtained at week 0. These receptor sequences come from a human donor with alopecia areata.

The V gene is TRBV2, the J gene TRBJ2-2; D uncertain. The V end was cut by 3 bases, the J end by 7 bases, with 9 bases between. Germline V gene lookup returns CDR1 SNHLY and CDR2 FYNNEI. The CDR3 contains 13 residues. The CDR3 bases are TGTGCCAGCAGTGAGAGCGAGGTCGGGGAGCTGTTTTTT. Translated: CASSESEVGELFF.

This chain connects TRBV29-1 to TRBJ2-1; D is ambiguous. This CDR3 spans 11 amino acids. Germline V gene data show CDR1 as SQVTM and CDR2 as ANQGSEA. The V end was cut by 6 bases, the J end by 4 bases, with 7 bases between. CDR3 nucleotides: TGCAGCGTGGTATCTTACAATGAGCAGTTCTTC. This gives the protein CSVVSYNEQFF.

The chain uses TRBV30 and TRBJ1-2; D uncertain. CDR1 and CDR2 from the germline V gene are GTSNPN and SVGIG (reference sequence). The germline V and J ends were trimmed by 3 bases and 1 base, with 9 bases remaining between them. The CDR3 length is 13 residues. The CDR3 loop is CAWSRTRNYGYTF. For the CDR3, the DNA is TGTGCCTGGAGCCGGACGCGTAACTATGGCTACACCTTC.

The rearrangement joins TRBV7-2 to TRBJ2-3; D call uncertain. V lost 4 bases and J 0 bases, leaving 8 bases between the germline ends. CDR3 size: 14 residues. Per germline, CDR1 SGHTA and CDR2 FQGNSA. The CDR3 region is CASSWAPSTDTQYF. In DNA, the CDR3 is TGTGCCAGCAGCTGGGCTCCGAGCACAGATACGCAGTATTTT.

This clone was detected once. J is TRBJ2-7 and V is TRBV7-9; the D is unclear. This CDR3 has 11 residues. Germline loops: CDR1 SEHNR, CDR2 FQNEAQ (reference sequence). V was pared by 5 bases and J by 5 bases, with 7 bases between. CDR3 coding DNA: TGTGCCAGCAGCATTGTAGACGAGCAGTACTTC. It is translated as CASSIVDEQYF.

V is TRBV7-3 and J is TRBJ2-5; D tentatively reads TRBD1 or TRBD2 (7 bases each). With 5 bases removed from V and 3 bases from J, the gap between germline ends came to 16 bases. Germline-derived CDR1 and CDR2 are SGHTA and FQGTGA. The CDR3 consists of 15 residues. The CDR3 sequence: CASSHTGDYKETQYF. In nucleotides, the CDR3 is TGTGCCAGCAGCCATACAGGGGACTACAAAGAGACCCAGTACTTC.

This clone is a singleton in its sample. The chain uses TRBV23-1 and TRBJ2-7, with D perhaps matching TRBD1 (6 bases). Being an ORF, TRBV23-1 has a function that is uncertain. The V gene lost 2 bases and the J gene lost 3 bases, with 20 bases spanning the gap. CDR3 length: 17 amino acids. The chain's CDR3 is CASSQDCRGQNLYEQYF. DNA of the CDR3: TGCGCCAGCAGTCAAGATTGTCGGGGACAAAACCTCTACGAGCAGTACTTC.

In this sample, this clone turned up many times. This chain connects TRBV7-2 to TRBJ2-7; 9 bases line up with TRBD2. Unmatched junction bases numbered 0, after V lost 1 base and J lost 2 bases. This CDR3 is built from 14 residues. Germline assignment: CDR1 SGHTA and CDR2 FQGNSA. CDR3 bases: TGTGCCAGCAGCTTAGGCGGGGGGGCCTACGAGCAGTACTTC. Protein sequence: CASSLGGGAYEQYF. Full variable domain (missing parts from reference TRBV7-2 and TRBJ2-7): GAGVSQSPSNKVTEKGKDVELRCDPISGHTALYWYRQSLGQGLEFLIYFQGNSAPDKSGLPSDRFSAERTGGSVSTLTIQRTQQEDSAVYLCASSLGGGAYEQYFGPGTRLTVT.